This is a list of T cell receptor beta chains from one sample in a study of blood T cell repertoires in COVID-19. Sequencing used immunoSEQ multiplex PCR; TCRdb keeps in-frame clones, though not all of them. Found here are 65,000 to 75,000 clones, 70% to 80% of them singletons; the top ten hold around 16%. What was sequenced was peripheral blood. Receptor source: a human donor in a cohort sampled during active COVID-19. CDR3s leave out the opening cysteine and the closing phenylalanine or tryptophan.

j_gene | v_gene | CDR3aa
TRBJ2-3 | TRBV5-4 | ASSSRTGSTDTQY
TRBJ2-1 | TRBV3-1/TRBV3-2 | ASSQDLSSRSNNEQF
TRBJ2-3 | TRBV7-6 | ASSLAGAGVGDTQY
TRBJ1-2 | TRBV5-3 | ARSGTGYGYT
TRBJ1-5 | TRBV18 | ASSPFSGFQPQH
TRBJ1-4 | TRBV6-1 | ASSEKLREKLF
TRBJ2-3 | TRBV18 | ASSGSQSGTSGSTDTQY
TRBJ2-5 | TRBV6-2/TRBV6-3 | ASSRLGGETQY
TRBJ2-5 | TRBV5-6 | ASSVSGSVETQY
TRBJ1-1 | TRBV19 | ASSMWHKNTEAF
TRBJ1-2 | TRBV30 | AWSVQAGGRGYT
TRBJ2-1 | TRBV5-4 | ASSLGSGRANNEQF
TRBJ1-3 | TRBV15 | ATSVGGAGNTIY
TRBJ2-1 | TRBV5-4 | ASTIDRGQYNEQF
TRBJ2-7 | TRBV6-5 | ASSYAVRYYEQY
TRBJ1-4 | TRBV30 | AWDGDRGGEKLF
TRBJ2-7 | TRBV10-3 | AISGVGTTSSYEQY
TRBJ1-1 | TRBV7-9 | ASSLPGTEAF
TRBJ1-2 | TRBV6-6 | ASSYAGQFYGYT
TRBJ2-7 | TRBV5-1 | ASSAPGDLQY
TRBJ2-7 | TRBV24-1 | ATSGGRDSLYEQY
TRBJ2-7 | TRBV5-1 | ASSLSEPTYEQY
TRBJ1-6 | TRBV27 | ASSQTGRNFSPLH
TRBJ2-1 | TRBV10-1 | ASSDRDRGPYNEQF
TRBJ1-6 | TRBV6-4 | ASSVRGLNSPLH
TRBJ2-3 | TRBV21-1 | ASGDYLSSTDTQY
TRBJ1-3 | TRBV2 | ASSEGQGGSGNTIY